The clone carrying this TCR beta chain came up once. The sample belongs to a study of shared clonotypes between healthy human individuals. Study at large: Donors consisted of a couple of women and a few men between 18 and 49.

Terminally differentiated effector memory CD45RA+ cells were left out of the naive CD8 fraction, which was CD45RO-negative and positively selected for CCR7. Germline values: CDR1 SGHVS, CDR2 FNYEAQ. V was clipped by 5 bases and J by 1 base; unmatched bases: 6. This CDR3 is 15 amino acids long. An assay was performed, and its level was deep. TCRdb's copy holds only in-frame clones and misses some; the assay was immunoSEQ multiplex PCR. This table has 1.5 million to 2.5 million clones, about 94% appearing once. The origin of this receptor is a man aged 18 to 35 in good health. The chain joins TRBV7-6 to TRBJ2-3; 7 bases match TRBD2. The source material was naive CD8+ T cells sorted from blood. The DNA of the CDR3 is TGTGCCAGCAGCCCACTGGGGGGGGGCACAGATACGCAGTATTTT. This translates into CASSPLGGGTDTQYF. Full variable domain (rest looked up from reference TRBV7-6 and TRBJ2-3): GAGVSQSPRYKVTKRGQDVALRCDPISGHVSLYWYRQALGQGPEFLTYFNYEAQQDKSGLPNDRFSAERPEGSISTLTIQRTEQRDSAMYRCASSPLGGGTDTQYFGPGTRLTVL.